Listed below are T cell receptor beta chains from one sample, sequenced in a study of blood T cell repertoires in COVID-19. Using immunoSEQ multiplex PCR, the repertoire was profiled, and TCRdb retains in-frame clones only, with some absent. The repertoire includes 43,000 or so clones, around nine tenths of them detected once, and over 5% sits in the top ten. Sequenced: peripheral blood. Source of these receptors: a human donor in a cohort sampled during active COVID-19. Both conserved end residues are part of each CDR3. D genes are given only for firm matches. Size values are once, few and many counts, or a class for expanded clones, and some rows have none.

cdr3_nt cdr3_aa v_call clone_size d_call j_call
TGTGCCAGCAGCCAAGATCTTCGCGGGAGTCGCACCGGGGAGCTGTTTTTT CASSQDLRGSRTGELFF TRBV14 NA TRBD2 TRBJ2-2
TGTGCCAGCAGTTCCCTTGGACAGACGAACACTGAAGCTTTCTTT CASSSLGQTNTEAFF TRBV27 NA NA TRBJ1-1
TGTGCCAGCAGCCCTTTAGGGGACTCCTACGAGCAGTACTTC CASSPLGDSYEQYF TRBV9 NA NA TRBJ2-7
TGTGCCAGCAGCCAGAGAGTTGACAGGGCCTATGGCTACACCTTC CASSQRVDRAYGYTF TRBV9 NA TRBD1 TRBJ1-2
TGTGCCAGTAGTATTGGCCGATTAGAAGCTTTCTTT CASSIGRLEAFF TRBV19 once NA TRBJ1-1
TGCAGCGTTGCCAGGGGGGTCAATCAGCCCCAGCATTTT CSVARGVNQPQHF TRBV29-1 NA TRBD1 TRBJ1-5
TGTGCCATCAGTGCGCCCGGGACAGGGGTGGGCTACACCTTC CAISAPGTGVGYTF TRBV10-3 NA TRBD1 TRBJ1-2
TGTGCCAGCAGTTTGGGGCGGAACTATGGCTACACCTTC CASSLGRNYGYTF TRBV28 NA NA TRBJ1-2
TGCGCCAGCAGCCAAGCCTTCTCTGAGACCCAGTACTTC CASSQAFSETQYF TRBV4-3 NA NA TRBJ2-5
TGTGCCAGTAGTAGGACAGGGTCGGTGGAAAAACTGTTTTTT CASSRTGSVEKLFF TRBV19 NA TRBD1 TRBJ1-4
TGTGCCAGCAGCGGCGGGACTAGCGGGGCCTCCTACGAGCAGTACTTC CASSGGTSGASYEQYF TRBV7-3 NA TRBD2 TRBJ2-7
TGTGCCCGGAGAACTCAGGGGGAGGACACCGGGGAGCTGTTTTTT CARRTQGEDTGELFF TRBV30 NA NA TRBJ2-2
TGTGCCAGTAGTACTTTGACAGAGAACACTGAAGCTTTCTTT CASSTLTENTEAFF TRBV19 NA NA TRBJ1-1
TGTGCCAGCAGCTCGGGACTAGCAAGACGCTCCTACAATGAGCAGTTCTTC CASSSGLARRSYNEQFF TRBV7-3 NA TRBD2 TRBJ2-1
TGTGCCACCAGCACTGACAGCTCTGGAAACACCATATATTTT CATSTDSSGNTIYF TRBV15 NA NA TRBJ1-3
TGTGCCAGCAGCTTGGGGGGCCTAAACCTCGAGCAGTACTTC CASSLGGLNLEQYF TRBV5-4 NA NA TRBJ2-7
TGTGCCAGCAGTTACGGCCGAGCGGGAGTCAGTTTGGAGCAGTTCTTC CASSYGRAGVSLEQFF TRBV6-5 NA TRBD2 TRBJ2-1
TGTGCCAGCAGCCAACATAATGCAGGGACAGATACGCAGTATTTT CASSQHNAGTDTQYF TRBV16 NA NA TRBJ2-3
TGTGCCAGCAGCCCCGGTCGTATGGCGGACTACTACGAGCAGTACTTC CASSPGRMADYYEQYF TRBV7-2 NA NA TRBJ2-7
TGTGCCAGCAGGGCCGGGACTAACTACAATGAGCAGTTCTTC CASRAGTNYNEQFF TRBV7-2 NA TRBD2 TRBJ2-1
TGTGCCAGCAGTGATGGGCGTCAGGGTGGTCAGCCCCAGCATTTT CASSDGRQGGQPQHF TRBV6-1 NA NA TRBJ1-5
TGCGCCAGCGGCCCAGGGGGTTTCGCCTACGAGCAGTACTTC CASGPGGFAYEQYF TRBV5-1 once TRBD1 TRBJ2-7
TGTGCCAGCAGCTTGGTCCTAGCGGGGCCCAGCACAGATACGCAGTATTTT CASSLVLAGPSTDTQYF TRBV5-4 few TRBD2 TRBJ2-3
TGTGCCAGCAACTTGACCCCCCTGAGGGATCAGCCCCAGCATTTT CASNLTPLRDQPQHF TRBV21-1 medium-sized NA TRBJ1-5
TGTGCCAGCAGCTTGGCATATGCTAGCGGGGGAAGAACAGATACGCAGTATTTT CASSLAYASGGRTDTQYF TRBV5-4 NA TRBD2 TRBJ2-3
TGTGCCAGTAGTATAGTCCGTGACAGAGGATCACCCCTCCACTTT CASSIVRDRGSPLHF TRBV19 NA NA TRBJ1-6
TGTGCCAGCAGCTGGGGACAGGGCAACACTGAAGCTTTCTTT CASSWGQGNTEAFF TRBV5-5 NA TRBD1 TRBJ1-1
TGTGCCAGCAGCAAAGGGACAGAACTTGAGTACACCTTC CASSKGTELEYTF TRBV9 NA TRBD1 TRBJ1-2
TGTGCCAGCAGCTTAGTGACAGGGGCCGAGCAGTTCTTC CASSLVTGAEQFF TRBV11-2 NA TRBD1 TRBJ2-1
TGTGCCTGGAATCCGGGTTTTTACTATGGCTACACCTTC CAWNPGFYYGYTF TRBV30 NA NA TRBJ1-2
TGCAGCGTGGAATATGCAGGGGGAGCTTTCTTT CSVEYAGGAFF TRBV29-1 once TRBD1 TRBJ1-1
TGTGCCAGCAGGACGGGACTTACCTACGAGCAGTACTTC CASRTGLTYEQYF TRBV6-6 NA NA TRBJ2-7
TGTGCCAGCAGCCAAGTTTGGGACACCGACATCGTTGCAAAAGAGACCCAGTACTTC CASSQVWDTDIVAKETQYF TRBV3-1/TRBV3-2 NA NA TRBJ2-5
TGTGCCAGCAGCTTAGTCGCAGGTCTTCTCTACGAGCAGTACTTC CASSLVAGLLYEQYF TRBV7-2 NA NA TRBJ2-7
TGTGCCAGCAGTTTTGCGGGGGGGAAGTTCTTC CASSFAGGKFF TRBV28 NA TRBD2 TRBJ2-1
TGTGCCAGCAGCTTAGCCGGGACTCTCACCCGGGATGAGCAGTTCTTC CASSLAGTLTRDEQFF TRBV7-8 NA NA TRBJ2-1
TGTGCCAGCCGGACTAGCGGGAGTCGAGACGAGCAGTACTTC CASRTSGSRDEQYF TRBV7-9 few TRBD2 TRBJ2-7
TGTGCCAGTAGTATTGATTTTGTCAGGGACTCCTACGAGCAGTACTTC CASSIDFVRDSYEQYF TRBV19 NA NA TRBJ2-7
TGTGCCAGCAGCTTCGGGCGGGGGTGGTACGAGCAGTACTTC CASSFGRGWYEQYF TRBV11-2 NA TRBD2 TRBJ2-7
TGTGCCAGCAGTTTCAGGGAGGATGTCAACGTCCTGACTTTC CASSFREDVNVLTF TRBV6-2/TRBV6-3 NA NA TRBJ2-6
TGTGCCAGTAGTACCGCCGGGGGGGCCCGTTCACCCCTCCACTTT CASSTAGGARSPLHF TRBV19 NA NA TRBJ1-6
TGTGCCAGCAGCCCGAGCAGGGGGAACACTGAAGCTTTCTTT CASSPSRGNTEAFF TRBV7-8 NA NA TRBJ1-1
TGTGCCAGCAGCCTCAGACTAGCGGGAGGGCCCGGGGAGCTGTTTTTT CASSLRLAGGPGELFF TRBV9 NA TRBD2 TRBJ2-2
TGTGCCAGTAGTCTAAAGGGACAGGGGAATGGCTACACCTTC CASSLKGQGNGYTF TRBV19 NA TRBD1 TRBJ1-2
TGCGCCAGCAGCCAACTCGAAACCTACGAAAACTCCTACGAGCAGTACTTC CASSQLETYENSYEQYF TRBV4-1 NA NA TRBJ2-7
TGTGCCAGTAGTTATGCTGTAGGATCGGGCACTGAAGCTTTCTTT CASSYAVGSGTEAFF TRBV19 NA NA TRBJ1-1
TGTGCCAGCAGCTCCGACTGGTATGGCTACACCTTC CASSSDWYGYTF TRBV7-9 few NA TRBJ1-2
TGTGCCAGTAGTCGACTAGATACGCAGTATTTT CASSRLDTQYF TRBV19 NA NA TRBJ2-3
TGTGCCAGCAGTGAACAGCAGGGGGCAAGGACTGAAGCTTTCTTT CASSEQQGARTEAFF TRBV6-1 few TRBD1 TRBJ1-1
TGTGCCAGTAGTGCTGTACAGGGGGGTTTTGATGGCTACACCTTC CASSAVQGGFDGYTF TRBV19 NA TRBD1 TRBJ1-2
TGTGCCAGCAGCCTTGCTCGCGGGTTGGGTGGGGACAATGAGCAGTTCTTC CASSLARGLGGDNEQFF TRBV11-3 few NA TRBJ2-1
TGTGCCAGCAGTTTCCAGGGCGGTAGGGTGCCCCTCCACTTT CASSFQGGRVPLHF TRBV28 NA NA TRBJ1-6
TGTGCCAGCAGCCCAAGCCTAGCGGGGGTGTACGAGCAGTACTTC CASSPSLAGVYEQYF TRBV7-2 NA TRBD2 TRBJ2-7
TGTGCCAGCAGTTACTCGTGGCTAGAAGTTGCCGGGGAGCTGTTTTTT CASSYSWLEVAGELFF TRBV6-2/TRBV6-3 NA NA TRBJ2-2
TGTGCCAGCTCACTAGGACTAGCGTTGGACACCGGGGAGCTGTTTTTT CASSLGLALDTGELFF TRBV18 NA TRBD2 TRBJ2-2
TGCGCCAGCAGCTCGGGACAGGGGGCGGGTCAGCCCCAGCATTTT CASSSGQGAGQPQHF TRBV5-1 NA TRBD1 TRBJ1-5
TGTGCCAGCAGCCCCCGGGGACACAACTATGGCTACACCTTC CASSPRGHNYGYTF TRBV27 NA NA TRBJ1-2
TGTGCCAGCAGCTCAACCTCGGGGATCGATGGCTACACCTTC CASSSTSGIDGYTF TRBV7-8 NA NA TRBJ1-2
TGTGCCAGCAGCTTAGAGGGTCCCGGGACAGGCCCTGAAGCTTTCTTT CASSLEGPGTGPEAFF TRBV7-6 NA TRBD1 TRBJ1-1
TGCGCCAGCAGCCAAAGAACAGGGGATGGAAACACCATATATTTT CASSQRTGDGNTIYF TRBV4-1 once TRBD1 TRBJ1-3